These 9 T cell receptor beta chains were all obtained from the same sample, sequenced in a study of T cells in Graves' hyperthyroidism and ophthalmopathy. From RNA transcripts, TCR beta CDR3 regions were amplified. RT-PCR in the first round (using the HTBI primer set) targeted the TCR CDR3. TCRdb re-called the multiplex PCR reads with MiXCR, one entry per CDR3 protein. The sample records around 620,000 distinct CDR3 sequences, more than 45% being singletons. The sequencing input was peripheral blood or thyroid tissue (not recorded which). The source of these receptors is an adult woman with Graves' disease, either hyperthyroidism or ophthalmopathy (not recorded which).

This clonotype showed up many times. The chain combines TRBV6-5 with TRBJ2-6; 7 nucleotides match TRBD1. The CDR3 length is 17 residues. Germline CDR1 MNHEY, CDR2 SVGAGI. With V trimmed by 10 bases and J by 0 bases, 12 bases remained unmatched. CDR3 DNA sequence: TGTGCCACCCAAACGACAGGGCGAGACTCTGGGGCCAACGTCCTGACTTTC. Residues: CATQTTGRDSGANVLTF.

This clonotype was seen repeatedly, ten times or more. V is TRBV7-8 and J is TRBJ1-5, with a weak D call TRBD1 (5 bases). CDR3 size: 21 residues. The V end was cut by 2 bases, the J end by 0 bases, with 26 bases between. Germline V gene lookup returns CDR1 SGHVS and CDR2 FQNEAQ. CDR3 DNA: TGTGCCAGCAGCTTATGGCGGGGGGACGGGCAATTTTCGTATAGCAATCAGCCCCAGCATTTT. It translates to CASSLWRGDGQFSYSNQPQHF.

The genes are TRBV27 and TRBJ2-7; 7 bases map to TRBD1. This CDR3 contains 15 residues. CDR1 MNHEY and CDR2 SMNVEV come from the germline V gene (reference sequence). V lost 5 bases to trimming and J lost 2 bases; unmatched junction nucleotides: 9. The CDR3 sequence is CASSQDRALTYEQYF. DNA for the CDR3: TGTGCCAGCAGTCAAGACAGGGCACTAACCTACGAGCAGTACTTC.

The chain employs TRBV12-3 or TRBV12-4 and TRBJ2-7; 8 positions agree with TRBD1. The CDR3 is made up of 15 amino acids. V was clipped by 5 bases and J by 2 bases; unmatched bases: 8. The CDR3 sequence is CASSPVRQGTYEQYF. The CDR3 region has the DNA TGTGCCAGCAGTCCCGTACGACAGGGGACCTACGAGCAGTACTTC.

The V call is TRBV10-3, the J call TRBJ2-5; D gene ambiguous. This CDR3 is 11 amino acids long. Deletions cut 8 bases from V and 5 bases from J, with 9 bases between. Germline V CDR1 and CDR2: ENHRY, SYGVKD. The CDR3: CAIGPPETQYF. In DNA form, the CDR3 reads TGTGCCATCGGCCCACCCGAGACCCAGTACTTC.

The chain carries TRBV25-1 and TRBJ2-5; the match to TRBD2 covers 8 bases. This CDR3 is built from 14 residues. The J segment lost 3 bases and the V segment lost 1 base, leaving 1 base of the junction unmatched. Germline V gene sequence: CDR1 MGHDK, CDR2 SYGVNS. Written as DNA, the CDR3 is TGTGCCAGCAGTGAATTCGGGGGGGAAGAGACCCAGTACTTC. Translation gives CASSEFGGEETQYF.

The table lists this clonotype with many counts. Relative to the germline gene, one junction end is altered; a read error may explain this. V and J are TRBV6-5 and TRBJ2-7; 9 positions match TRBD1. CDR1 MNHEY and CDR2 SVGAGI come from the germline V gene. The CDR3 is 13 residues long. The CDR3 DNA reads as TGCGCCAGCAGTAGGGACAGGGCCTACGAGCAGTACTTC. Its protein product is CASSRDRAYEQYF.

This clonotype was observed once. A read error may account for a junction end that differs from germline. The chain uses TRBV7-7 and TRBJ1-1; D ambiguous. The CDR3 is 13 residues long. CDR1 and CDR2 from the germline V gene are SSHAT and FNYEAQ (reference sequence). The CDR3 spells CARDLQVDTEAFF. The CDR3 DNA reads TGTGCTAGAGACCTCCAAGTTGACACGGAAGCTTTCTTT.

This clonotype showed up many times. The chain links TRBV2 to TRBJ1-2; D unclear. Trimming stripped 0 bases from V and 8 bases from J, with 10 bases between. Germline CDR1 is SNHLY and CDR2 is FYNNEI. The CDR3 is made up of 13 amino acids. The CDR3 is CASSEALISGYTF. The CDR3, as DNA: TGTGCCAGCAGTGAAGCCTTGATATCGGGCTACACCTTC.